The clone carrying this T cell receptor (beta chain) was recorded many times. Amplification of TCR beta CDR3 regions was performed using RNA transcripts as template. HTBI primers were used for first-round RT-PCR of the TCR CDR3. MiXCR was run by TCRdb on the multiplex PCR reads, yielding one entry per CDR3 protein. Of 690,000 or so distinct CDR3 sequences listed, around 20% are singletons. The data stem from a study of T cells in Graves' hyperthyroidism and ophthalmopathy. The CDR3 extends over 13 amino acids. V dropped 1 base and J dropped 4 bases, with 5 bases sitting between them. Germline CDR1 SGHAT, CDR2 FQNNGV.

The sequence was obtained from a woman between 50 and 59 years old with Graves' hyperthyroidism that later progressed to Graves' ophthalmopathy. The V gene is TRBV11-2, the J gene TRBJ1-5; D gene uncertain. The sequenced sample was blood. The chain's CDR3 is CASSLGLNQPQHF. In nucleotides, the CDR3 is TGTGCCAGCAGCTTAGGCCTAAATCAGCCCCAGCATTTT.